One sample yielded the 30 T cell receptor beta chains listed below, sequenced in a study of blood T cell repertoires in COVID-19. Repertoires were generated with immunoSEQ multiplex PCR, while TCRdb's copy carries only in-frame clones and drops some. This sample has roughly 220,000 clones, with roughly 85% found just once. Sequencing used peripheral blood. These receptors were obtained from a man younger than 45 who had recovered from COVID-19.

The chain is built from TRBV12-3 or TRBV12-4 and TRBJ1-1, with TRBD1 matching 8 bases. V lost 5 bases, J lost 4 bases, and 3 bases stayed unmatched. The CDR3 covers 13 residues. Here the CDR3 DNA reads TGTGCCAGCAGTAAACAGGGGGGCACTGAAGCTTTCTTT. Protein product: CASSKQGGTEAFF.

This sequence joins TRBV13 and TRBJ1-3; D is undetermined. This CDR3 has 15 amino acids. CDR1 and CDR2 (germline): PRHDT, FYEKMQ (reference sequence). V was clipped by 1 base and J by 0 bases, with 7 bases between them. CDR3 coding DNA: TGTGCCAGCAGCTTAGCCAGGTTCTCTGGAAACACCATATATTTT. This gives the protein CASSLARFSGNTIYF.

This rearrangement joins TRBV19 to TRBJ1-1; tentatively, D is TRBD1 (5 bases). Trimming took off 2 bases at V and 1 base at J, with 14 bases between the two ends. The CDR3 is 16 residues long. Germline CDR1 reads LNHDA; CDR2 reads SQIVND (reference sequence). CDR3 sequence reads: CASSITAGQTNTEAFF. The DNA for the CDR3 is TGTGCCAGTAGTATAACTGCGGGGCAGACGAACACTGAAGCTTTCTTT.

V usage is TRBV27 and J usage is TRBJ1-1, with no clear D. V lost 6 bases and J lost 1, with 6 bases in between. Germline V lookup: CDR1 MNHEY, CDR2 SMNVEV (reference sequence). There are 12 residues in the CDR3. CDR3 amino acids: CASRAENTEAFF. The CDR3 DNA reads as TGTGCCAGCAGGGCCGAGAACACTGAAGCTTTCTTT.

The chain employs TRBV5-4 and TRBJ1-4, with 8 bases matching TRBD1. J gave up 8 bases and V 4 bases, and 10 bases lay outside the gene matches. Germline V gene sequence: CDR1 SGHNT, CDR2 YYREEE (reference sequence). CDR3 size: 15 residues. The CDR3 reads CASSADRGVPEKLFF. In DNA, the CDR3 is TGTGCCAGCAGCGCAGACAGGGGAGTTCCCGAAAAACTGTTTTTT. The variable domain in full, with the rest retrieved from reference TRBV5-4 and TRBJ1-4, is ETGVTQSPTHLIKTRGQQVTLRCSSQSGHNTVSWYQQALGQGPQFIFQYYREEENGRGNFPPRFSGLQFPNYSSELNVNALELDDSALYLCASSADRGVPEKLFFGSGTQLSVL.

V and J are TRBV18 and TRBJ2-2; 9 positions agree with TRBD1. Trimming at V came to 4 bases and at J to 1 base, leaving 7 bases not matched to a gene. The CDR3 consists of 17 residues. CDR1 and CDR2 (germline): KGHSH, LQKENI. In DNA, the CDR3 is TGTGCCAGCTCACGGGAATGGACAGGGGTGAACACCGGGGAGCTGTTTTTT. This encodes CASSREWTGVNTGELFF. The variable domain in full, with the rest retrieved from reference TRBV18 and TRBJ2-2, is NAGVMQNPRHLVRRRGQEARLRCSPMKGHSHVYWYRQLPEEGLKFMVYLQKENIIDESGMPKERFSAEFPKEGPSILRIQQVVRGDSAAYFCASSREWTGVNTGELFFGEGSRLTVL.

J is TRBJ2-7 and V is TRBV9; a weak D match, TRBD1 (5 bases). The V and J ends lost 1 base and 9 bases respectively, with 20 bases between them. Germline lookup yields CDR1 SGDLS and CDR2 YYNGEE. This CDR3 is built from 15 residues. DNA for the CDR3: TGTGCCAGCAGCGTAAGTCAGGGAAATTACGAAGGGCAGTACTTC. It specifies CASSVSQGNYEGQYF.

The chain is built from TRBV12-5 and TRBJ2-2, with D unclear. Germline V gene data show CDR1 as LGHNT and CDR2 as FRNRAP. This CDR3 is 15 amino acids long. V was cut by 1 base and J by 6 bases, with 12 bases left in between. The CDR3 is CASGLATYLAGELFF. The CDR3 DNA sequence: TGTGCTAGTGGTTTGGCGACTTACCTGGCCGGGGAGCTGTTTTTT.

The gene calls are TRBV9 and TRBJ1-2; 7 bases agree with TRBD1. V gave up 3 bases and J gave up 4 bases; unmatched junction bases: 12. CDR3 length: 16 residues. Germline V lookup: CDR1 SGDLS, CDR2 YYNGEE. The CDR3 region has the DNA TGTGCCAGCAGCGGGATGCCGGACAGGTCCAGCTATGGCTACACCTTC. Protein: CASSGMPDRSSYGYTF. Full variable domain (rest looked up from reference TRBV9 and TRBJ1-2): DSGVTQTPKHLITATGQRVTLRCSPRSGDLSVYWYQQSLDQGLQFLIQYYNGEERAKGNILERFSAQQFPDLHSELNLSSLELGDSALYFCASSGMPDRSSYGYTFGSGTRLTVV.

V usage is TRBV9 and J usage is TRBJ1-1, with TRBD1 as a possible D gene (6 bases). V lost 2 bases, J lost 1 base, and 12 bases lay in between. CDR3 length: 15 residues. Germline-derived CDR1 and CDR2 are SGDLS and YYNGEE. The CDR3 nucleotides read TGTGCCAGCAGCGTTTTACAGGGTCGGAACACTGAAGCTTTCTTT. Translation: CASSVLQGRNTEAFF.

V gene TRBV11-2 combines with J gene TRBJ1-1, with D maybe TRBD1 (6 bases). Germline lookup yields CDR1 SGHAT and CDR2 FQNNGV. The V and J ends lost 0 bases and 9 bases respectively, with 14 bases between them. The CDR3 contains 14 residues. The chain's CDR3 is CASSLEGGQVKAFF. CDR3 coding DNA: TGTGCCAGCAGCTTAGAGGGGGGGCAGGTAAAAGCTTTCTTT.

A note on this clone: Within the sample, other DNA sequences also encode this same CDR3. This rearrangement joins TRBV6-5 to TRBJ1-2, with a tentative D call TRBD1 (6 bases). Germline assignment: CDR1 MNHEY and CDR2 SVGAGI. This CDR3 contains 12 residues. Trimming cost V 2 bases and J 7 bases, with 8 bases left between them. CDR3 region: CASSYRGSGYTF. Here the CDR3 DNA reads TGTGCCAGCAGTTACAGGGGGAGTGGCTACACCTTC.

The chain employs TRBV5-1 and TRBJ1-6; D gene uncertain. The V and J ends lost 5 bases and 0 bases respectively, with 15 bases between them. The germline gives CDR1 SGHRS, CDR2 YFSETQ. CDR3 size: 17 residues. CDR3 bases: TGCGCCAGCAGTCAGACTAGCCTGAGCTCCTATAATTCACCCCTCCACTTT. It is translated as CASSQTSLSSYNSPLHF.

The rearrangement uses TRBV7-9 and TRBJ1-1; D unresolved. Trimming took off 4 bases at V and 1 base at J, with 4 bases between the two ends. The CDR3 sequence is 12 residues long. The germline CDR1 and CDR2 sequences are SEHNR and FQNEAQ (reference sequence). Written as DNA, the CDR3 is TGTGCCAGCAGCTACGGGAACACTGAAGCTTTCTTT. Translation: CASSYGNTEAFF.

This clone was observed a single time. V and J are TRBV6-5 and TRBJ2-7, with D perhaps matching TRBD1 (6 bases). The CDR3 spans 15 residues. V lost 2 bases and J 0 bases, leaving 11 bases between the germline ends. The germline gives CDR1 MNHEY, CDR2 SVGAGI. CDR3 coding DNA: TGTGCCAGCAGTTACGGGGGCCTAAGCTCCTACGAGCAGTACTTC. This sequence encodes CASSYGGLSSYEQYF.

V is TRBV3-1 (or the pseudogene TRBV3-2) and J is TRBJ2-5; D is perhaps TRBD1 (7 bases). This CDR3 spans 15 amino acids. Trimming stripped 0 bases from V and 5 bases from J, with 13 bases between. From germline, CDR1 is LGHDT and CDR2 YNNKEL (reference sequence). CDR3 nucleotide sequence: TGTGCCAGCAGCCAAGATAAAGCAGGGGGGGAGACCCAGTACTTC. Protein product: CASSQDKAGGETQYF.

The CDR3 loop reads CASSLVTILTDTQYF. In DNA, the CDR3 is TGTGCCAGCAGCTTAGTGACTATCTTGACAGATACGCAGTATTTT. This chain links TRBV7-9 with TRBJ2-3; tentatively, D is TRBD2 (5 bases). The CDR3 has 15 amino acids. Between the trimmed V and J ends, which lost 1 base and 3 bases, there was a span of 11 bases. Germline-derived CDR1 and CDR2 are SEHNR and FQNEAQ (reference sequence).

V usage is TRBV6-5 and J usage is TRBJ1-1, with D possibly being TRBD1 (5 bases). V lost 0 bases and J lost 2, with 7 bases in between. The CDR3 consists of 14 residues. The germline V gene has CDR1 MNHEY and CDR2 SVGAGI. CDR3 nucleotides: TGTGCCAGCAGTTACTCGACAGCTAACACTGAAGCTTTCTTT. Translation gives CASSYSTANTEAFF.

The chain carries TRBV4-1 and TRBJ2-2, with 12 bases identical to TRBD1. The junction had 19 bases not matched to a gene; V was cut back by 4 bases and J by 7 bases. This CDR3 spans 20 amino acids. Germline lookup yields CDR1 MGHRA and CDR2 YSYEKL. CDR3 region: CASSLLDLGTGGDSNGELFF. CDR3 nucleotides: TGCGCCAGCAGCCTCTTAGACCTTGGGACAGGGGGCGATTCGAACGGGGAGCTGTTTTTT.

The V call is TRBV6-4, the J call TRBJ2-5, with 7 positions matching TRBD1. This CDR3 has 15 amino acids. CDR1 is MRHNA, CDR2 SNTAGT, per germline. Losses at the gene ends were 6 bases for V and 4 bases for J; bases not matched to a gene: 11. The CDR3 here is CASSEGQSFGETQYF. The CDR3 coding sequence is TGTGCCAGCAGCGAGGGACAGTCTTTTGGAGAGACCCAGTACTTC.

V gene TRBV19 combines with J gene TRBJ1-4, with D possibly being TRBD1 (6 bases). V was pared by 3 bases and J by 7 bases, with 12 bases between. Germline loops: CDR1 LNHDA, CDR2 SQIVND (reference sequence). The CDR3 is 14 amino acids. The CDR3 DNA is TGTGCCAGTAGTATCCCCGGACAGCCTGAAAAACTGTTTTTT. It specifies CASSIPGQPEKLFF.

The chain employs TRBV6-4 and TRBJ1-2, with 7 bases matching TRBD1. The germline gives CDR1 MRHNA, CDR2 SNTAGT. The J segment lost 4 bases and the V segment lost 6 bases, leaving 5 bases of the junction unmatched. This CDR3 region has 13 residues. For the CDR3, the DNA is TGTGCCAGCAGAGGGACAGACCGCTATGGCTACACCTTC. It encodes CASRGTDRYGYTF.

V usage is TRBV21-1 and J usage is TRBJ1-1; the listed D gene, TRBD1, was not tested against the DNA. TRBV21-1 is termed a pseudogene. This CDR3 has 16 residues. CDR3 in amino acids: CASSKGQTGLHPEAFF. CDR3 bases: TGTGCCAGCAGCAAAGGTCAGACAGGGCTCCACCCTGAAGCTTTCTTT.

The rearrangement joins TRBV4-3 to TRBJ2-3, with 10 bases fitting TRBD2. The CDR3 is made up of 19 amino acids. V lost 0 bases to trimming and J lost 1 base; unmatched junction nucleotides: 10. Germline lookup yields CDR1 LGHNA and CDR2 YSLEER. This CDR3 reads CASSQDRVLAGDRTDTQYF. Here the CDR3 DNA reads TGCGCCAGCAGCCAAGATCGAGTGCTAGCGGGGGACCGCACAGATACGCAGTATTTT.

This chain connects TRBV2 to TRBJ1-4, with TRBD1 identical over 10 bases. With 4 bases clipped from V and 8 bases from J, the junction kept 4 bases outside the gene matches. Germline values: CDR1 SNHLY, CDR2 FYNNEI. This CDR3 has 14 residues. CDR3: CASSVRDRGEKLFF. The DNA for the CDR3 is TGTGCCAGCAGTGTAAGGGACAGGGGAGAAAAACTGTTTTTT.

This clone was detected a few times. This chain links TRBV14 with TRBJ2-7; D may be TRBD2 (6 bases). V dropped 0 bases and J dropped 3 bases, with 15 bases sitting between them. Germline assignment: CDR1 SGHDN and CDR2 FVKESK. The length of the CDR3 is 16 residues. The CDR3 spells CASSQDSGRDLYEQYF. The CDR3 DNA reads as TGTGCCAGCAGCCAAGATAGCGGACGGGACCTCTACGAGCAGTACTTC.

The table lists this clone with a count of one. This sequence joins TRBV30 and TRBJ2-3; possibly TRBD2 for D (7 bases). V was shortened by 8 bases and J by 3 bases, with 12 bases between the two germline ends. The CDR3 has 12 amino acids. The germline V gene encodes CDR1 GTSNPN and CDR2 SVGIG (reference sequence). The CDR3 sequence is CAAGARTDTQYF. The CDR3 DNA sequence: TGTGCCGCGGGGGCAAGGACAGATACGCAGTATTTT.

This CDR3 is CASSWAGHNQPQHF. CDR3 nucleotide sequence: TGTGCCAGTAGTTGGGCAGGCCACAATCAGCCCCAGCATTTT. V gene TRBV19 combines with J gene TRBJ1-5, with no clear D. The CDR3 is 14 residues long. V was cut by 5 bases and J by 3 bases, with 11 bases left in between. CDR1 and CDR2 (germline): LNHDA, SQIVND (reference sequence).

This sequence joins TRBV30 and TRBJ1-5; D not certain. From germline, CDR1 is GTSNPN and CDR2 SVGIG (reference sequence). This CDR3 region has 13 residues. The ends were cut back, 0 bases at V and 3 bases at J, with 6 bases in the middle. This CDR3 reads CAWSVLPNQPQHF. In DNA, the CDR3 is TGTGCCTGGAGTGTACTGCCCAATCAGCCCCAGCATTTT.

The chain is built from TRBV9 and TRBJ2-3; no clear D. The CDR3 loop spans 14 amino acids. Germline V lookup: CDR1 SGDLS, CDR2 YYNGEE. V shed 0 bases and J shed 2 bases, with 7 bases lying between them. Written as DNA, the CDR3 is TGTGCCAGCAGCGTAGTACTTTCCACAGATACGCAGTATTTT. Protein sequence: CASSVVLSTDTQYF. Variable domain in full (rest from reference TRBV9 and TRBJ2-3): DSGVTQTPKHLITATGQRVTLRCSPRSGDLSVYWYQQSLDQGLQFLIQYYNGEERAKGNILERFSAQQFPDLHSELNLSSLELGDSALYFCASSVVLSTDTQYFGPGTRLTVL.